This T cell receptor (beta chain) was obtained from a study of CD8+CD57+ T cells in acquired aplastic anemia. Study-wide context: Quantities of DNA derived from sorted CD4+ and CD8+ cells averaged around 3.2 ug.

This clonotype was recorded many times. Its specificity is unknown. Whole-study findings and limits: The number of CD8+ CDR3 sequences shared by patients and controls was twenty-nine. Patients and healthy controls showed no significant CD8+ Simpson's diversity difference.

CDR3 length: 15 residues. V was clipped by 5 bases and J by 0 bases, with 11 bases between them. Germline V gene sequence: CDR1 ENHRY, CDR2 SYGVKD. The study profiled TCR beta VDJ and CDR3 using genomic DNA as template. TCRdb itself ran the reads through MiXCR, one entry per CDR3 protein. In the table there are around 150,000 distinct CDR3 sequences, around 41% of which are singletons. V usage is TRBV10-3 and J usage is TRBJ1-3; D not certain. The specimen sequenced was sorted CD4+, CD8+, or CD8+CD57+ T cells (not recorded which) from PBMCs. This clonotype was obtained from a human donor in good health, serving as a control. The CDR3 here is CAISPLTYSGNTIYF. In DNA form, the CDR3 reads TGTGCCATCAGTCCGCTGACCTACTCTGGAAACACCATATATTTT.